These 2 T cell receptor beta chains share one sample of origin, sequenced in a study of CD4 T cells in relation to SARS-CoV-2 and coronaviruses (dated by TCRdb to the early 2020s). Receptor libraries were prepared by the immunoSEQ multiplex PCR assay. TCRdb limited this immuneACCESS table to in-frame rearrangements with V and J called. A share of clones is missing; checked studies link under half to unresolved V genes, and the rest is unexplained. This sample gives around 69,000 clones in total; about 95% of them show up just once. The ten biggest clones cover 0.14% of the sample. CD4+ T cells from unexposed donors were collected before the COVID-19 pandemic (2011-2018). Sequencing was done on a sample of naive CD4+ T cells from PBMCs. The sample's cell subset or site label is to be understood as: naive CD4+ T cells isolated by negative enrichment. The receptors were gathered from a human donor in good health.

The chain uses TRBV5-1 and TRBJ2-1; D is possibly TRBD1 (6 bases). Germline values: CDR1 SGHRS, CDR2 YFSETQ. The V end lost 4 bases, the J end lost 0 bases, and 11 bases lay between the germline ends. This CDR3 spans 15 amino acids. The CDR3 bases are TGCGCCAGCAGCATCACAGGGAGCTCCTACAATGAGCAGTTCTTC. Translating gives CASSITGSSYNEQFF.

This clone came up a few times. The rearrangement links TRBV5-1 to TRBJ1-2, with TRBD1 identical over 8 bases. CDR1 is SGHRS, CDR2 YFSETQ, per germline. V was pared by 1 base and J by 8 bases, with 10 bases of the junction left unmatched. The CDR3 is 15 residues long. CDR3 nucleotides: TGCGCCAGCAGCTTGCCGGGACAGGTCAACGGGGGCTACACCTTC. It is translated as CASSLPGQVNGGYTF.